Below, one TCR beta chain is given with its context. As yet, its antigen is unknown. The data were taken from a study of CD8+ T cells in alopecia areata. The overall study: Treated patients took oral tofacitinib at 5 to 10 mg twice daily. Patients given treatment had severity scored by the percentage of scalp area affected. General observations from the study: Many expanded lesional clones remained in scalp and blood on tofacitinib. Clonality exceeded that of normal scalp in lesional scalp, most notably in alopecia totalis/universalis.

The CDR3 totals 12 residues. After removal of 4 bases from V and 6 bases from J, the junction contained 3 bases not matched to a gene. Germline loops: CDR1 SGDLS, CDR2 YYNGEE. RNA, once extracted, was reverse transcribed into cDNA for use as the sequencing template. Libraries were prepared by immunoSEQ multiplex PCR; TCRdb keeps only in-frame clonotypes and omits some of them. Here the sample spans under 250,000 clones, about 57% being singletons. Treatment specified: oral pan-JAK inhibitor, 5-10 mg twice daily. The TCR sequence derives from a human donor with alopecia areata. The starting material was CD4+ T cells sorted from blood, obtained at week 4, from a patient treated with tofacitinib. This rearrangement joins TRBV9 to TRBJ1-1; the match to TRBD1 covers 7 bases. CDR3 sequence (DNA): TGTGCCAGCAGCCTTGACAGGGCTGAAGCTTTCTTT. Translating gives CASSLDRAEAFF.